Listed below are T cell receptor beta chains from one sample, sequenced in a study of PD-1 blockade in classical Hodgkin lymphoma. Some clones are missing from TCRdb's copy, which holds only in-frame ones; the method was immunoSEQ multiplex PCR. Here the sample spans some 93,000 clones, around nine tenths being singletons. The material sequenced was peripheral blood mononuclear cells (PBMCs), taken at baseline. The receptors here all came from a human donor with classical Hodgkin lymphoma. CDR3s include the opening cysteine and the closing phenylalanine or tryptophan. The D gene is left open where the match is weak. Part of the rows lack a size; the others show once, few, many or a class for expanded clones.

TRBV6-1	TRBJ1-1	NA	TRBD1	TGTGCCAGCAGGGGGCCCGGGACAGCGAACACTGAAGCTTTCTTT	CASRGPGTANTEAFF
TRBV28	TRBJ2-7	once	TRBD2	TGTGCCAGCAGCCGCAGGGAGGTACTAGCGGGAGTGTTGAGGTACGAGCAGTACTTC	CASSRREVLAGVLRYEQYF
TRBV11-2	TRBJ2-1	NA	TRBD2	TGTGCCAGCAGACCCCTAGCGGGCTCCTACAATGAGCAGTTCTTC	CASRPLAGSYNEQFF
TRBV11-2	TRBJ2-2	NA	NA	TGTGCCAGCAGGAGAGGCAATAGTGGCACCGGGGAGCTGTTTTTT	CASRRGNSGTGELFF
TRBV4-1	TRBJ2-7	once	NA	TGCGCCAGCAGCTACGGACAGGGAGGGTTTGGCGAGCAGTACTTC	CASSYGQGGFGEQYF
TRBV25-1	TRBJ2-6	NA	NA	TGTGCCAGCAGTGACCCCAGGGCTGGGGCCAACGTCCTGACTTTC	CASSDPRAGANVLTF
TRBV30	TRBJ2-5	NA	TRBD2	TGTGCCTCGGAACGGAGCGGGGGGGAGACCCAGTACTTC	CASERSGGETQYF
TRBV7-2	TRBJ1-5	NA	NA	TGTGCCAGCAGCTTAAAGTCGGGGGCCGGGAGCAATCAGCCCCAGCATTTT	CASSLKSGAGSNQPQHF
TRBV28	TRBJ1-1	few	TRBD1	TGTGCCAGCATCGTTCAGGGACAGGTGAACACTGAAGCTTTCTTT	CASIVQGQVNTEAFF
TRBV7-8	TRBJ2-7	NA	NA	TGTGCCAGCAGCCTAAAGAGTGAGCAGTACTTC	CASSLKSEQYF
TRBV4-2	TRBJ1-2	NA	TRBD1	TGTGCCAGCAGCCAAGTCCAGGGGGGTCTCTATGGCTACACCTTC	CASSQVQGGLYGYTF
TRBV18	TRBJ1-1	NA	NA	TGTGCCAGCGCTGGGGACACTGAAGCTTTCTTT	CASAGDTEAFF
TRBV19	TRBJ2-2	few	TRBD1	TGTGCCAGTAGTGTTCGACAGGGACAGAACACCGGGGAGCTGTTTTTT	CASSVRQGQNTGELFF
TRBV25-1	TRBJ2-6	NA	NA	TGTGCCAGCAGTGAGTCCTCCCGGGCGAGAGGGGCCAACGTCCTGACTTTC	CASSESSRARGANVLTF
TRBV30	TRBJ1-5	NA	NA	TGTGCCTGGAGGGGGGAAAGCAATCAGCCCCAGCATTTT	CAWRGESNQPQHF
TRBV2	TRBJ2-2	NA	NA	TGTGCCAGCACGGTTACCACTCAGGGAAACGGGGAGCTGTTTTTT	CASTVTTQGNGELFF
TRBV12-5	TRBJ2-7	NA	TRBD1	TGTGCTAGTGGTTTGGTACCCAAACCGGGACAGGGGCACGAGCAGTACTTC	CASGLVPKPGQGHEQYF
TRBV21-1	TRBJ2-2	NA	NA	TGTGCCACCCCGAACAGGGCCACGAACACCGGGGAGCTGTTTTTT	CATPNRATNTGELFF